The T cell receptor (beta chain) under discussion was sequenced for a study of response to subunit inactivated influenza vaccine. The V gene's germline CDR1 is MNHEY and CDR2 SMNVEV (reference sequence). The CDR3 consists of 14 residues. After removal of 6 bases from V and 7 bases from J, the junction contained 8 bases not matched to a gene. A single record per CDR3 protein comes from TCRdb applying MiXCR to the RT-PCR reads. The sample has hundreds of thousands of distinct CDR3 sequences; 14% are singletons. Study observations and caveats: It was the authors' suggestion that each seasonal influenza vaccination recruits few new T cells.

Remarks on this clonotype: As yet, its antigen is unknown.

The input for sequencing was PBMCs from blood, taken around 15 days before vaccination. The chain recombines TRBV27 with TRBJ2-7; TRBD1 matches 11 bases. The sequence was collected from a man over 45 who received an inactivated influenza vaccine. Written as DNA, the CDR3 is TGTGCCAGCAGCCGGGGGACAGGGGGAAGGGAGCAGTACTTC. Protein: CASSRGTGGREQYF.